This T cell receptor beta chain was found in a study of control samples from healthy donors and cancer patients. The CDR3 is 14 amino acids. Trimming shortened V by 1 base and J by 7 bases, and 14 bases separated the two germline ends. The germline CDR1 and CDR2 sequences are SGHRS and YFSETQ. Clones were sequenced by immunoSEQ multiplex PCR, and TCRdb holds only the in-frame ones, with some missing. The sample contains 98,000 or so clones, about 87% of which appear only once. Input material: blood. The chain has TRBV5-1 and TRBJ1-1; D is undetermined. The sequence came from a woman in her seventies in good health. The CDR3 protein is CASSLTPGIFEAFF. The DNA for the CDR3 is TGCGCCAGCAGCTTGACCCCGGGCATTTTTGAAGCTTTCTTT.